The T cell receptor beta chain under discussion was sequenced for a study of Ad26.COV2.S vaccination and SARS-CoV-2 variants. For the study at large: A participant enrolled in the COV1001 Ad26.COV2.S trial arm provided the sample. Once, or twice with 56 days between doses, Ad26.COV2.S was given intramuscularly.

Trimming took 3 bases from V and 5 from J; bases not matched to a gene: 14. CDR1 is SGHRS, CDR2 YFSETQ, per germline. CDR3 size: 18 residues. This clone was recorded once. Treatment described: 15 to 20 received Ad26.COV2.S at low or high dose, single or two shots; roughly five received placebo; per-sample allocation not given. After the first vaccine or placebo injection, samples were drawn on day 63. As its vector, the vaccine had Ad26, which expressed Wuhan-strain SARS-CoV-2 spike. This table comes from immunoSEQ multiplex PCR, and its TCRdb copy is limited to in-frame clones, with some not included. The table includes some 320,000 clones, about 86% detected once.

This clonotype was obtained from a person aged 18-60 years who received the Ad26.COV2.S COVID-19 vaccine or a placebo. Sequenced material: peripheral blood, taken in a trial of Ad26.COV2.S vaccine versus placebo. The chain carries TRBV5-1 and TRBJ2-5, with 12 bases lining up with TRBD2. This chain's CDR3 is CASSWGLAGVPLAETQYF. The DNA for the CDR3 is TGCGCCAGCAGCTGGGGACTAGCGGGCGTCCCTTTAGCGGAGACCCAGTACTTC. Full variable domain (missing parts from reference TRBV5-1 and TRBJ2-5): KAGVTQTPRYLIKTRGQQVTLSCSPISGHRSVSWYQQTPGQGLQFLFEYFSETQRNKGNFPGRFSGRQFSNSRSEMNVSTLELGDSALYLCASSWGLAGVPLAETQYFGPGTRLLVL.